The source of this TCR beta chain is a study of blood T cell repertoires in COVID-19. Generated by immunoSEQ multiplex PCR, the TCRdb table keeps only in-frame clones and is missing some. Altogether more than 45,000 clones are present, about 84% being singletons, with the ten largest covering around 4.5%. V was clipped by 6 bases and J by 3 bases; unmatched bases: 3. The V gene's germline CDR1 is MDHEN and CDR2 SYDVKM. The CDR3 consists of 13 residues. The receptor was derived from a man aged 40-49 years with active COVID-19. Sequenced: peripheral blood. This chain uses TRBV28 with TRBJ1-2; TRBD1 matches 8 bases. CDR3 coding DNA: TGTGCCAGCAGGTCGACAGGGGACTATGGCTACACCTTC. Protein product: CASRSTGDYGYTF.